These T cell receptor beta chains were read from a single sample in a study of identical twins. Using its own MiXCR run on the 5' RACE reads, TCRdb lists one record per CDR3 protein. The sample holds some 250,000 distinct CDR3 sequences, around 6.5% seen once. This same sample was also taken into another study, of T cells expressing NK-cell markers.

The sample was CD8+ T cells sorted from blood. Every receptor here comes from a woman between 18 and 29 years old in good health. The CDR3 runs from the conserved cysteine through the conserved F or W. A D gene is named only where the DNA matches it firmly. Rows give clone size only sometimes, using once, few, many, or a class for an expanded clone.

TRBD2,NA,TRBV7-2,TRBJ2-1,CASSRATSGRGDEQFF,TGTGCCAGCAGCCGAGCGACTAGCGGGAGGGGCGATGAGCAGTTCTTC
TRBD1,NA,TRBV14,TRBJ2-5,CASSQLTGIQETQYF,TGTGCCAGCAGCCAGCTGACAGGGATTCAAGAGACCCAGTACTTC
TRBD1,NA,TRBV7-9,TRBJ1-3,CASSSLMDRGALNTIYF,TGTGCCAGCAGCTCTTTGATGGACAGGGGCGCTTTAAACACCATATATTTT
NA,few,TRBV19,TRBJ2-7,CASSQGRQEFEQYF,TGTGCCAGTAGTCAGGGCAGACAGGAATTCGAGCAGTACTTC
TRBD1,few,TRBV12-3/TRBV12-4,TRBJ1-5,CASGQGYNQPQHF,TGTGCCAGCGGACAGGGTTACAATCAGCCCCAGCATTTT
TRBD1,NA,TRBV7-6,TRBJ1-2,CASSPRGTGDGYTF,TGTGCCAGCAGCCCCCGCGGGACAGGAGATGGCTACACCTTC
NA,few,TRBV4-2,TRBJ2-1,CASSQPDPRNEQFF,TGTGCCAGCAGCCAGCCAGATCCACGCAATGAGCAGTTCTTC
NA,few,TRBV12-3/TRBV12-4,TRBJ1-3,CASTRGNTIYF,TGTGCCAGCACCAGAGGAAACACCATATATTTT
NA,NA,TRBV15,TRBJ2-5,CATSRDGAALSKTQYF,TGTGCCACCAGCAGAGATGGCGCGGCGTTATCGAAGACCCAGTACTTC
TRBD1,few,TRBV5-6,TRBJ1-5,CASSWGDSGQHF,TGTGCCAGCAGCTGGGGGGACAGCGGCCAGCATTTT
NA,few,TRBV6-2/TRBV6-3,TRBJ2-1,CASSYSIGDSTSNEQFF,TGTGCCAGCAGTTACTCGATCGGGGACTCCACCTCAAATGAGCAGTTCTTC
NA,NA,TRBV2,TRBJ1-2,CASLTTGKRGYGYTF,TGTGCCAGCCTAACTACCGGGAAAAGGGGCTATGGCTACACCTTC